These 22 T cell receptor beta chains share one sample of origin, sequenced in a study of blood T cell repertoires in COVID-19. Assay: immunoSEQ multiplex PCR; the TCRdb copy retains only in-frame clones and omits some. In the table there are fewer than 110,000 clones, about 90% of which are singletons. The sequencing input was peripheral blood. All receptors derive from a man between 50 and 59 years old in a cohort sampled during active COVID-19.

CDR3 DNA sequence: TGTGCCAGCAGCTTAGGACTAGCGAACGAGCAGTACTTC. Translated, it gives CASSLGLANEQYF. The V call is TRBV11-3, the J call TRBJ2-7; the match to TRBD2 covers 8 bases. Germline CDR1 is SGHNT and CDR2 is YENEEA. V lost 1 base, J lost 5 bases, and 1 base stayed unmatched. This CDR3 spans 13 amino acids.

CDR3 protein: CASSYQGGGAPLHF. CDR3 bases: TGTGCCAGCAGTTACCAGGGAGGGGGTGCACCCCTCCACTTT. The rearrangement links TRBV6-5 to TRBJ1-6; TRBD1 is a possible D gene (6 bases). Germline V gene sequence: CDR1 MNHEY, CDR2 SVGAGI. CDR3 length equals 14 residues. Trimming left V 2 bases short and J 11 bases short, with 13 bases between.

This rearrangement joins TRBV18 to TRBJ1-1; tentatively, D is TRBD1 (5 bases). The CDR3 totals 15 residues. V lost 0 bases and J lost 1, with 9 bases in between. CDR1 KGHSH and CDR2 LQKENI come from the germline V gene. The CDR3: CASSPPGGGNTEAFF. The CDR3, as DNA: TGTGCCAGCTCACCACCCGGGGGAGGGAACACTGAAGCTTTCTTT.

V gene TRBV18 combines with J gene TRBJ1-5; 7 bases fit TRBD1. The CDR3 runs to 17 residues. V lost 2 bases to trimming and J lost 7 bases; unmatched junction nucleotides: 14. In germline, CDR1 is KGHSH, CDR2 LQKENI. The CDR3, as DNA: TGTGCCAGCTCACCAAGGGGAACGACAGGGCTAAGGCAGCCCCAGCATTTT. Residues: CASSPRGTTGLRQPQHF.

This chain connects TRBV7-9 to TRBJ1-2; unclear D gene. Trimming cost V 5 bases and J 8 bases, with 15 bases left between them. This CDR3 is 13 amino acids long. Germline CDR1 SEHNR, CDR2 FQNEAQ (reference sequence). In nucleotides, the CDR3 is TGTGCCAGCAGCCCCAGTCAGGCCGGCGGCTACACCTTC. This codes for CASSPSQAGGYTF.

The chain links TRBV27 to TRBJ2-5; 12 bases map to TRBD2. The germline gives CDR1 MNHEY, CDR2 SMNVEV (reference sequence). With 4 bases clipped from V and 4 bases from J, the junction kept 7 bases outside the gene matches. The CDR3 is made up of 16 amino acids. This CDR3 reads CASSSPSGGAGETQYF. The CDR3 coding sequence is TGTGCCAGCAGTTCCCCTAGCGGGGGGGCCGGAGAGACCCAGTACTTC.

The table lists this clone with a count of one. This chain connects TRBV19 to TRBJ1-5, with 8 bases lining up with TRBD1. V lost 4 bases to trimming and J lost 6 bases; unmatched junction nucleotides: 5. The CDR3 runs 14 residues. Looked up from germline, CDR1 is LNHDA and CDR2 is SQIVND (reference sequence). Here the CDR3 DNA reads TGTGCCAGTAGTAAACAGGGGGTAAGTCAGCCCCAGCATTTT. Amino acid sequence: CASSKQGVSQPQHF. Variable domain in full (rest from reference TRBV19 and TRBJ1-5): DGGITQSPKYLFRKEGQNVTLSCEQNLNHDAMYWYRQDPGQGLRLIYYSQIVNDFQKGDIAEGYSVSREKKESFPLTVTSAQKNPTAFYLCASSKQGVSQPQHFGDGTRLSIL.

The chain has TRBV19 and TRBJ2-3; no reliable D call. Germline loops: CDR1 LNHDA, CDR2 SQIVND (reference sequence). The CDR3 is 13 residues long. Deletions cut 3 bases from V and 1 base from J, with 5 bases between. The CDR3 DNA reads as TGTGCCAGTAGTATCGCGGGCACAGATACGCAGTATTTT. It codes for CASSIAGTDTQYF.

J is TRBJ2-4 and V is TRBV7-2; TRBD2 agrees at 10 bases. The germline V gene has CDR1 SGHTA and CDR2 FQGNSA. J lost 7 bases, V lost 2 bases, and 8 bases had no gene match. The CDR3 is made up of 16 amino acids. CDR3 in amino acids: CASSLRLAGLRNIQYF. The CDR3 nucleotides read TGTGCCAGCAGCTTAAGACTAGCGGGCCTAAGGAACATTCAGTACTTC.

The chain couples TRBV9 to TRBJ2-3; 7 bases align to TRBD2. CDR1 and CDR2 (germline): SGDLS, YYNGEE. CDR3 length: 13 amino acids. Trimming at V came to 3 bases and at J to 5 bases, leaving 3 bases not matched to a gene. The CDR3 spells CASSAGGGDTQYF. CDR3 bases: TGTGCCAGCAGCGCGGGGGGTGGAGATACGCAGTATTTT.

The V call is TRBV19, the J call TRBJ1-1; no clear D. Trimming stripped 3 bases from V and 1 base from J, with 6 bases between. CDR1 and CDR2 from the germline V gene are LNHDA and SQIVND (reference sequence). The length of the CDR3 is 13 residues. The CDR3 DNA reads as TGTGCCAGTAGTATGTCAGAGAACACTGAAGCTTTCTTT. Its protein is CASSMSENTEAFF.

This chain connects TRBV5-1 to TRBJ1-1, with 9 bases fitting TRBD1. The CDR3 has 15 residues. V trimming: 0 bases; J trimming: 5 bases; junction bases outside the gene matches: 5. From germline, CDR1 is SGHRS and CDR2 YFSETQ. CDR3 amino acids: CASSLEGQGRTEAFF. CDR3 DNA sequence: TGCGCCAGCAGCTTGGAGGGACAGGGACGGACTGAAGCTTTCTTT. Variable domain in full (rest from reference TRBV5-1 and TRBJ1-1): KAGVTQTPRYLIKTRGQQVTLSCSPISGHRSVSWYQQTPGQGLQFLFEYFSETQRNKGNFPGRFSGRQFSNSRSEMNVSTLELGDSALYLCASSLEGQGRTEAFFGQGTRLTVV.

CDR3 DNA: TGTGCCAGCAGTCCACTAACCCGAGGCACCGGGGAGCTGTTTTTT. Encoded protein: CASSPLTRGTGELFF. The chain combines TRBV6-5 with TRBJ2-2; D gene uncertain. The CDR3 totals 15 residues. Germline loops: CDR1 MNHEY, CDR2 SVGAGI. The germline V and J ends were trimmed by 5 bases and 4 bases, with 14 bases remaining between them.

V and J are TRBV4-1 and TRBJ2-7; no clear D. Germline-derived CDR1 and CDR2 are MGHRA and YSYEKL. V lost 3 bases and J lost 2, with 14 bases in between. This CDR3 is built from 15 residues. The CDR3 reads CASSHPGDLAYEQYF. CDR3 nucleotide sequence: TGCGCCAGCAGCCACCCCGGAGACTTGGCCTACGAGCAGTACTTC.

The chain has TRBV27 and TRBJ2-7; 8 positions agree with TRBD1. Germline V gene data show CDR1 as MNHEY and CDR2 as SMNVEV (reference sequence). After removal of 1 base from V and 7 bases from J, the junction contained 15 bases not matched to a gene. The CDR3 has 17 residues. The CDR3 DNA follows: TGTGCCAGCAGTTTATATCGCCGGCAGGGGGCGACGGGAGAGCAGTACGTC. The encoded protein is CASSLYRRQGATGEQYV.

The rearrangement links TRBV2 to TRBJ2-5; a weak D match, TRBD2 (7 bases). Germline CDR1 is SNHLY and CDR2 is FYNNEI. V was clipped by 6 bases and J by 1 base, with 21 bases between them. The CDR3 is 17 residues long. The CDR3 coding sequence is TGTGCCAGCAGGACCCTCTGGGGGGGGCTCCCCCAAGAGACCCAGTACTTC. Protein product: CASRTLWGGLPQETQYF.

This chain links TRBV7-9 with TRBJ2-3; 11 bases match TRBD1. CDR1 is SEHNR and CDR2 is FQNEAQ in the germline V gene (reference sequence). V was clipped by 5 bases and J by 1 base; unmatched bases: 5. The CDR3 is made up of 16 amino acids. In nucleotides, the CDR3 is TGTGCCAGCAGCCAAGGACAGGGGGCGGGCACAGATACGCAGTATTTT. Encoded protein: CASSQGQGAGTDTQYF.

The rearrangement uses TRBV6-1 and TRBJ1-2, with D hard to call. V lost 1 base, J lost 4 bases, and 16 bases lay in between. CDR1 and CDR2 from the germline V gene are MNHNS and SASEGT. The CDR3 is 16 amino acids. The CDR3 bases are TGTGCCAGCAGTGAAGGTTTAAAGCCGGCGGTCTATGGCTACACCTTC. Encoded protein: CASSEGLKPAVYGYTF.

DNA of the CDR3: TGTGCCAGCAGACGGACTAGCGGGGGGCGGAACACCGGGGAGCTGTTTTTT. Protein sequence: CASRRTSGGRNTGELFF. The V call is TRBV7-2, the J call TRBJ2-2, with 14 positions matching TRBD2. The germline V gene has CDR1 SGHTA and CDR2 FQGNSA. The CDR3 is 17 amino acids. After removal of 6 bases from V and 1 base from J, the junction contained 4 bases not matched to a gene.

The V call is TRBV7-2, the J call TRBJ2-4; D is ambiguous. The V and J ends lost 6 bases and 2 bases respectively, with 11 bases between them. The CDR3 has 14 residues. Looked up from germline, CDR1 is SGHTA and CDR2 is FQGNSA. The CDR3 loop is CASSYEYSKNIQYF. CDR3 sequence (DNA): TGTGCCAGCAGTTATGAGTATTCCAAAAACATTCAGTACTTC.

This rearrangement joins TRBV28 to TRBJ1-2, with D perhaps TRBD1 (6 bases). CDR1 is MDHEN and CDR2 is SYDVKM in the germline V gene. Trimming took 6 bases from V and 5 from J, leaving 22 bases between them. The CDR3 loop spans 16 amino acids. The CDR3 nucleotides read TGTGCCAGCAGGTACATGACAGGCGGCGTAGGGTATGGCTACACCTTC. Amino acid sequence: CASRYMTGGVGYGYTF.

This chain uses TRBV7-6 with TRBJ1-1; D perhaps matches TRBD1 (5 bases). This CDR3 has 15 amino acids. V lost 1 base to trimming and J lost 0 bases, with 9 bases between them. Germline values: CDR1 SGHVS, CDR2 FNYEAQ. The CDR3 DNA is TGTGCCAGCAGCTTAGAAGGGGAAATGAACACTGAAGCTTTCTTT. It translates to CASSLEGEMNTEAFF.